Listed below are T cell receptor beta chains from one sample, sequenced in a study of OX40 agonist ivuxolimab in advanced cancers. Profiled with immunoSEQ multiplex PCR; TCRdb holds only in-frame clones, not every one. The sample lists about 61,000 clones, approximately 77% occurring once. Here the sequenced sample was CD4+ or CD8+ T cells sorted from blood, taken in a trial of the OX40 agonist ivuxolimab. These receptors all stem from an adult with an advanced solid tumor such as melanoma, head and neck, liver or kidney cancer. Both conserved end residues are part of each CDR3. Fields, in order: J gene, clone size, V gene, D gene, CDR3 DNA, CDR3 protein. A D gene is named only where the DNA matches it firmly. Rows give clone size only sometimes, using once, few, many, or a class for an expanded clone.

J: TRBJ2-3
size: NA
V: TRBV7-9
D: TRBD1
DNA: TGTGCCAGCAGCTCAAAGCCAGGGGGCGCAGAAGATACGCAGTATTTT
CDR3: CASSSKPGGAEDTQYF

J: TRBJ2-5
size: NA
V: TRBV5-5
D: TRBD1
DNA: TGTGCCAGCAGACAGGGGACCGTGCAAGAGACCCAGTACTTC
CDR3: CASRQGTVQETQYF

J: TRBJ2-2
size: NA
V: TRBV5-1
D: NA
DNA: TGCGCCAGCAGCTTTCACGGCGCCGGGGAGCTGTTTTTT
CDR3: CASSFHGAGELFF

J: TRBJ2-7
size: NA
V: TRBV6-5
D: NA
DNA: TGTGCCAGCAGTTTCCGCCGGGACCCACGTTACGAGCAGTACTTC
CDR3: CASSFRRDPRYEQYF

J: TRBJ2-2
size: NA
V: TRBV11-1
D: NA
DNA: TGTGCCAGCAGCTTAGATGTGAACACCGGGGAGCTGTTTTTT
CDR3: CASSLDVNTGELFF

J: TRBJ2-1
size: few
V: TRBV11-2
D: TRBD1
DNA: TGTGCCAGCAGCTCCTGGCGGGACAGGGGCTACAATGAGCAGTTCTTC
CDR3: CASSSWRDRGYNEQFF

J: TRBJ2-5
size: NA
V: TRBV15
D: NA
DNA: TGTGCCACCAGCAGAGATCAAGAGACCCAGTACTTC
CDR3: CATSRDQETQYF

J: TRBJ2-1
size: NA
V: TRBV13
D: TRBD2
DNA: TGTGCCAGCAGCTTGGCGACTCCTAGCGGGCATAACAATGAGCAGTTCTTC
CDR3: CASSLATPSGHNNEQFF

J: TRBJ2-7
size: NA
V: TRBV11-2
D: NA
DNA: TGTGCCAGCAGCTTTGGTTTTGGGCAGTACTTC
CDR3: CASSFGFGQYF

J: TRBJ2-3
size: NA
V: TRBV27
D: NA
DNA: TGTGCCAGCAGTTTAATGGCTAGCAGCACAGATACGCAGTATTTT
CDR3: CASSLMASSTDTQYF

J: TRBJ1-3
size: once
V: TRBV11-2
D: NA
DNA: TGTGCCAGCAGCTTAGAAGGACAGTACTCTGGAAACACCATATATTTT
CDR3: CASSLEGQYSGNTIYF

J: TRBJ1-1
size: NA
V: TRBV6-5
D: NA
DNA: TGTGCCAGCAGTTACTCGCCTTATCGGAACACTGAAGCTTTCTTT
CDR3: CASSYSPYRNTEAFF

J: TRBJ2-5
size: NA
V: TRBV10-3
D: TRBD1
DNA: TGTGCCATCAGTCAAGGTGAAGGGGGCGCTGGGCAGTACTTC
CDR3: CAISQGEGGAGQYF

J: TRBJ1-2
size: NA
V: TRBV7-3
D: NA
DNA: TGTGCCAGCAGCTTAAATCCGACAGATAGCTATGGCTACACCTTC
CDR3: CASSLNPTDSYGYTF

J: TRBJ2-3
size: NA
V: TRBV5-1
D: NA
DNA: TGCGCCAGCAGCCTAGACAGTGCTAGCACAGATACGCAGTATTTT
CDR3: CASSLDSASTDTQYF

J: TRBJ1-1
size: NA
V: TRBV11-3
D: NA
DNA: TGTGCCAGCAGCTTATCCAGGAACACTGAAGCTTTCTTT
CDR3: CASSLSRNTEAFF

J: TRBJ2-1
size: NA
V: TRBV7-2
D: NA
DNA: TGTGCCAGCAGCTTAGGTCGGGGGCTCTACAATGAGCAGTTCTTC
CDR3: CASSLGRGLYNEQFF

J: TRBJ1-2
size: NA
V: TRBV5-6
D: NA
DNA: TGTGCCAGCAGCTTGAGGGACCTAGGGGCCCGCGACTATGGCTACACCTTC
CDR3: CASSLRDLGARDYGYTF

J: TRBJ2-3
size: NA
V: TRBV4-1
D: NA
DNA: TGCGCCAGCAGCCAAGACAGGCGAAACACAGATACGCAGTATTTT
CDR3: CASSQDRRNTDTQYF

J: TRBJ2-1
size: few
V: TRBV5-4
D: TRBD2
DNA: TGTGCCAGCAACACTGACCCTAGCGGCAGCTCCTACAATGAGCAGTTCTTC
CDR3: CASNTDPSGSSYNEQFF

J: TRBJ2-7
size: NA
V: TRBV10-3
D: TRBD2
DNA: TGTGCCATCAGTGAGTCGACTAGCGGAACTTACGAGCAGTACTTC
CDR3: CAISESTSGTYEQYF

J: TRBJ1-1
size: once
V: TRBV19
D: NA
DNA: TGTGCCAGTAGCCGGGACACTCCTCGGGACACTGAAGCTTTCTTT
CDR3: CASSRDTPRDTEAFF

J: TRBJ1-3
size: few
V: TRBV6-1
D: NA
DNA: TGTGCCAGCAGTCCTGGGAGCCCTACTCACACCATATATTTT
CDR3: CASSPGSPTHTIYF

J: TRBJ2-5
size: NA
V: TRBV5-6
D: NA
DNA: TGTGCCAGCAGCTTGATAGGCCAGGCTTTGTCAGCAAAAGAGACCCAGTACTTC
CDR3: CASSLIGQALSAKETQYF

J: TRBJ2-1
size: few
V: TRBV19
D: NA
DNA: TGTGCCAGCCAACCTGGGGGACGGAGCTCCTACAATGAGCAGTTCTTC
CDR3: CASQPGGRSSYNEQFF

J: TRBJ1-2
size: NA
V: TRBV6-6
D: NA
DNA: TGTGCCAGCAGTTACTCGCATGGTGGAGAGTACGGCTACACCTTC
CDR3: CASSYSHGGEYGYTF

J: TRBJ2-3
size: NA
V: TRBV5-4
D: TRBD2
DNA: TGTGCCAGCAGCTTACCGGGACTAGTTGCAGATACGCAGTATTTT
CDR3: CASSLPGLVADTQYF

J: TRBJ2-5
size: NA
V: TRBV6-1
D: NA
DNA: TGTGCCAGCAGTGATACTAGAAGAGAGACCCAGTACTTC
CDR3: CASSDTRRETQYF